The rows below give T cell receptor beta chains drawn from one sample of a study of low-dose radiotherapy and immunotherapy resistance in tumors. In TCRdb, the reads were re-called with MiXCR into one record per CDR3 protein. The table shows 57,000 or so distinct CDR3 sequences, with roughly a quarter occurring only once. Sample: PBMCs, taken before treatment. These receptors all come from a male donor with prostate cancer. Each CDR3 is given without its conserved first and last residue. Each record gives: V gene, CDR3 protein.

TRBV30,ATDGAPSGNTIY
TRBV7-9,ASSSGLANEQF
TRBV29-1,SVLPAGRNTGELF
TRBV5-1,ASSEGSGRTYEQY
TRBV7-8,ASSFRSRLAGSMVRSQDNEQF
TRBV6-5,ASSLVARATGPYEQY
TRBV28,ASSSVLAGVHEQF
TRBV3-1,ASSSGDRKTQY
TRBV5-1,ASSSGGLAGEEQF
TRBV19,ASSIPRELTGELF
TRBV12-3/TRBV12-4,ASSPFQEKAFFYEQY
TRBV7-6,ASSLEGDRGSPLH
TRBV29-1,SVGQGFGNTEAF
TRBV4-1,ASSQERGRTDTQY
TRBV5-6,ASSLRRGTSTDTQY
TRBV28,ASREPGTSTKETQY
TRBV28,ASKRQESAYSPLH
TRBV11-2,ASSLASGRGTDTQY
TRBV5-1,ASSSRLAGGPEQF
TRBV5-1,ASSLSGTVYEQY
TRBV26,ASNGRGRGTQY
TRBV9,ASSPGLAGGQDTQY
TRBV6-2/TRBV6-3,ASSAALGLIRTRAEAF
TRBV19,ASSTRDRNYGYT
TRBV29-1,SVRTGGTGNTIY
TRBV20-1,SARTAGGIEQF
TRBV28,ASKTARQRTQF
TRBV5-1,ASSPTGTNDNEQF
TRBV12-3/TRBV12-4,ASSLAGAINQPQH
TRBV5-1,ASSLSGITYNEQF
TRBV5-6,ASSPTGVRTGELF
TRBV6-6,ASTRLAGGYEQY